The next 28 T cell receptor beta chains were all read from a single sample in a study of blood T cells in healthy people across ages. The second PCR ran about 6 to 12 cycles with a sample-barcoded 5' primer and J-beta primers. TCRdb itself ran the 5' RACE reads through MiXCR, one entry per CDR3 protein. The table lists 750,000 to 950,000 distinct CDR3 sequences, roughly 25% of them singletons, with about 3% in the top ten. This sample also belongs to another study, concerning T cells of mothers and their children.

The sequenced sample was blood. The receptors shown here come from a boy aged 5-17 years in good health.

V usage is TRBV28 and J usage is TRBJ2-7, with D uncertain. The germline V gene encodes CDR1 MDHEN and CDR2 SYDVKM. Trimming removed 7 bases from V and 6 bases from J, with 13 bases in between. The CDR3 loop spans 12 amino acids. The CDR3 protein is CASTSPGGEQYF. Here the CDR3 DNA reads TGTGCCAGCACCTCCCCCGGCGGCGAGCAGTACTTC.

The sample holds a few counts of this clonotype. CDR3 sequence reads: CASSPVMREEQYF. The DNA for the CDR3 is TGCGCCAGCAGCCCCGTTATGAGGGAAGAGCAGTACTTC. The genes are TRBV5-1 and TRBJ2-7, with D possibly being TRBD2 (5 bases). The V and J ends lost 4 bases and 7 bases respectively, with 15 bases between them. CDR3 length: 13 amino acids. CDR1 is SGHRS, CDR2 YFSETQ, per germline.

This clonotype showed up just a few times. An end of the junction differs from the germline gene, which may be a read error. The chain employs TRBV28 and TRBJ2-1, with D tentatively TRBD1 (6 bases). The J call is doubtful: the DNA matches TRBJ2-5 better. The CDR3 extends over 14 amino acids. The germline V gene has CDR1 MDHEN and CDR2 SYDVKM. This CDR3 reads CAGSSPGQQETQYF. In nucleotides, the CDR3 is TGTGCCGGCAGTTCCCCCGGACAGCAAGAGACCCAGTACTTC.

The chain joins TRBV6-5 to TRBJ2-1; D not resolved. V lost 2 bases and J lost 0, with 11 bases in between. This CDR3 has 16 amino acids. Germline V gene lookup returns CDR1 MNHEY and CDR2 SVGAGI. This CDR3 is CASSYAQGRSYNEQFF. In DNA form, the CDR3 reads TGTGCCAGCAGTTACGCCCAAGGTCGCTCCTACAATGAGCAGTTCTTC.

This clonotype was seen a handful of times. The V gene is TRBV20-1, the J gene TRBJ2-7; 9 positions agree with TRBD2. The germline gives CDR1 DFQATT, CDR2 SNEGSKA (reference sequence). V shed 6 bases and J 9 bases; nucleotides not matched to a gene: 18. This CDR3 region has 15 residues. CDR3 amino acids: CSADVSGGVLTTQYF. CDR3 DNA: TGCAGTGCAGACGTTAGCGGGGGAGTACTTACGACGCAGTACTTC.

This sequence joins TRBV20-1 and TRBJ2-3; no definite D call. Germline values: CDR1 DFQATT, CDR2 SNEGSKA (reference sequence). The CDR3 consists of 13 residues. V lost 1 base and J 6 bases, leaving 11 bases between the germline ends. CDR3 in DNA: TGCAGTGCTAGAGGCAGCCGAACTGATACGCAGTATTTT. Its protein is CSARGSRTDTQYF.

This clonotype was detected a few times. The V call is TRBV14, the J call TRBJ2-7, with D possibly matching TRBD2 (5 bases). Trimming cost V 4 bases and J 4 bases, with 11 bases left between them. Germline V gene data show CDR1 as SGHDN and CDR2 as FVKESK. CDR3 length: 13 amino acids. The CDR3 DNA reads as TGTGCCAGCAGCCCGTTAGCGCAGTACGAGCAGTACTTC. It encodes CASSPLAQYEQYF.

This clonotype was seen more than once but under ten times. This rearrangement joins TRBV4-1 to TRBJ1-5; no definite D call. The CDR3 consists of 16 residues. Germline V gene sequence: CDR1 MGHRA, CDR2 YSYEKL. V lost 0 bases and J 4 bases, leaving 13 bases between the germline ends. CDR3 nucleotide sequence: TGCGCCAGCAGCCAAGATCGTGGCATGACAAATCAGCCCCAGCATTTT. The encoded protein is CASSQDRGMTNQPQHF.

There are a few counts of this clonotype. This chain uses TRBV28 with TRBJ1-2; TRBD1 is a possible D gene (6 bases). This CDR3 has 13 residues. The V end lost 5 bases, the J end lost 8 bases, and 15 bases lay between the germline ends. CDR1 and CDR2 (germline): MDHEN, SYDVKM. CDR3 amino acids: CASSQQGIEGYTF. Here the CDR3 DNA reads TGTGCCAGCAGTCAACAGGGAATCGAGGGCTACACCTTC.

This clonotype was seen a handful of times. The chain has TRBV9 and TRBJ2-7, with 10 bases identical to TRBD2. The germline V gene encodes CDR1 SGDLS and CDR2 YYNGEE. The CDR3 sequence is 15 residues long. Trimming at V came to 3 bases and at J to 1 base, leaving 4 bases not matched to a gene. As DNA, the CDR3 is TGTGCCAGCAGCGATGGGACTAGCGATTCCTACGAGCAGTACTTC. Amino acid sequence: CASSDGTSDSYEQYF.

The chain combines TRBV20-1 with TRBJ1-5; D might be TRBD1 (6 bases). The CDR3 length is 13 residues. Trimming shortened V by 3 bases and J by 3 bases, and 9 bases separated the two germline ends. Germline V gene lookup returns CDR1 DFQATT and CDR2 SNEGSKA (reference sequence). CDR3: CSARDSFNQPQHF. The CDR3 coding sequence is TGCAGTGCTAGGGACAGTTTCAATCAGCCCCAGCATTTT.

This clonotype was seen repeatedly, ten times or more. The chain recombines TRBV28 with TRBJ2-3; a weak D match, TRBD2 (5 bases). Germline values: CDR1 MDHEN, CDR2 SYDVKM. The V end was cut by 2 bases, the J end by 5 bases, with 11 bases between. CDR3 length: 14 amino acids. CDR3: CASSLRRAIDTQYF. The CDR3 DNA sequence: TGTGCCAGCAGTTTACGGCGGGCGATAGATACGCAGTATTTT.

This clonotype was seen a few times. V gene TRBV7-3 combines with J gene TRBJ2-5; 9 bases fit TRBD2. Gene TRBJ2-1 matches the end of the DNA better, so the J call may be wrong. The germline V gene has CDR1 SGHTA and CDR2 FQGTGA. The CDR3 extends over 15 amino acids. In nucleotides, the CDR3 is TGTGCCAGCAGCTTAACGGGCGGGGGGGCCGATGAGCAGTTCTTC. Encoded protein: CASSLTGGGADEQFF.

This clonotype was found a few times. CDR3 amino acids: CASSPSESSYEQYF. The CDR3 nucleotides are TGTGCCAGCTCACCCTCAGAGTCCTCCTACGAGCAGTACTTC. The chain couples TRBV18 to TRBJ2-5; D gene uncertain. The DNA end favors TRBJ2-7, so the J call may be wrong. This CDR3 comprises 14 residues. Germline V gives CDR1 KGHSH, CDR2 LQKENI.

The V gene is TRBV12-3 or TRBV12-4, the J gene TRBJ1-4; 9 bases are shared with TRBD1. The trim removed 1 base at V and 7 bases at J, leaving 4 bases unmatched. The CDR3 is 15 amino acids. The CDR3 DNA reads TGTGCCAGCAGTTTAGTGACAGGGGGTGGTGAAAAACTGTTTTTT. It encodes CASSLVTGGGEKLFF.

Note on this clonotype: Given the absence of the conserved phenylalanine or tryptophan at the CDR3 end, a read error is likely. The chain has TRBV4-2 and TRBJ2-1; no firm D call. The V end lost 1 base, the J end lost 7 bases, and 17 bases lay between the germline ends. The CDR3 spans 16 residues. Germline V gene sequence: CDR1 LGHNA, CDR2 YNFKEQ. In nucleotides, the CDR3 is TGTGCCAGCAGCCAAGGAAAGTTTCCGGATGTTAATGAGCAGTTCTCC. This sequence encodes CASSQGKFPDVNEQFS.

This chain joins TRBV6-1 and TRBJ1-3, with D possibly being TRBD1 (5 bases). This CDR3 comprises 16 residues. V was pared by 5 bases and J by 0 bases, with 14 bases between. Germline V gene sequence: CDR1 MNHNS, CDR2 SASEGT. CDR3 in DNA: TGTGCCAGCAGTCCCGGGACGGAGAGCTCTGGAAACACCATATATTTT. Its protein product is CASSPGTESSGNTIYF.

This clonotype was found a few times. The chain couples TRBV18 to TRBJ2-7; the D gene is possibly TRBD1 (5 bases). The length of the CDR3 is 14 residues. Germline lookup yields CDR1 KGHSH and CDR2 LQKENI. Trimming took 5 bases from V and 7 from J, leaving 18 bases between them. CDR3 bases: TGTGCCAGCTCATTAAGTACCAGGGAATGGGAGCAGTACTTC. Its protein product is CASSLSTREWEQYF.

This clonotype was seen a few times. J is TRBJ2-5 and V is TRBV20-1; D possibly uses TRBD1 or TRBD2 (6 bases each). Trimming pared 4 bases from V and 0 bases from J, leaving 15 bases between. The germline CDR1 and CDR2 sequences are DFQATT and SNEGSKA (reference sequence). There are 15 residues in the CDR3. The CDR3 protein is CSATGGGGYQETQYF. CDR3 DNA sequence: TGCAGTGCTACAGGTGGAGGGGGGTACCAAGAGACCCAGTACTTC.

This clonotype was observed a handful of times. The chain employs TRBV29-1 and TRBJ1-1, with 10 bases identical to TRBD1. Germline CDR1 is SQVTM and CDR2 is ANQGSEA. The CDR3 has 14 residues. Germline trimming cut 4 bases from V and 1 base from J; bases unmatched to any gene: 3. CDR3 coding DNA: TGCAGCGTTGGAGGACAGGGGGGGAACACTGAAGCTTTCTTT. This sequence encodes CSVGGQGGNTEAFF.

This clonotype was counted at least ten times. The V gene is TRBV10-3, the J gene TRBJ2-5; TRBD1 aligns across 9 bases. Germline CDR1 and CDR2: ENHRY and SYGVKD. V shed 10 bases, J shed 3 bases, and the junction held 9 bases outside the gene matches. This CDR3 comprises 14 residues. The CDR3 DNA follows: TGTGCCACAACAGGGACAGGGAGGGAAGAGACCCAGTACTTC. Translating it yields CATTGTGREETQYF.

As for this clonotype: A read error may account for a junction end that differs from germline. The CDR3 sequence is CASSLGDSTDTRYF. The CDR3 nucleotides are TGCGCCAGCAGCTTGGGAGATAGCACAGATACGCGGTATTTT. The rearrangement links TRBV5-1 to TRBJ2-3; D not certain. This CDR3 region has 14 residues. The germline V gene has CDR1 SGHRS and CDR2 YFSETQ.

The rearrangement uses TRBV20-1 and TRBJ2-5; D gene unclear. The J call may be wrong; the DNA end is better matched by TRBJ2-1. Germline V lookup: CDR1 DFQATT, CDR2 SNEGSKA (reference sequence). This CDR3 is built from 14 residues. CDR3 region: CSARDRTGAYEQFF. In DNA form, the CDR3 reads TGCAGTGCTAGAGATCGGACCGGCGCATATGAGCAGTTCTTC.

This clonotype was seen only a few times. V is TRBV10-3 and J is TRBJ1-1; the D gene is possibly TRBD1 (6 bases). The CDR3 spans 13 residues. CDR1 and CDR2 from the germline V gene are ENHRY and SYGVKD. The ends were cut back, 8 bases at V and 0 bases at J, with 10 bases in the middle. The CDR3 DNA sequence: TGTGCCATCTCCGGGACAATGAACACTGAAGCTTTCTTT. Encoded protein: CAISGTMNTEAFF.

This clonotype was detected only a few times. The chain has TRBV6-1 and TRBJ2-1, with 12 positions matching TRBD2. This CDR3 comprises 16 residues. Germline CDR1 MNHNS, CDR2 SASEGT. The J segment lost 3 bases and the V segment lost 4 bases, leaving 4 bases of the junction unmatched. The DNA of the CDR3 is TGTGCCAGCAGTGGAAGACTAGCGGGGGACTACAATGAGCAGTTCTTC. Amino acid sequence: CASSGRLAGDYNEQFF.

This clonotype has more than one count but fewer than ten. V gene TRBV7-2 combines with J gene TRBJ2-7; 8 positions match TRBD1. The J segment lost 3 bases and the V segment lost 5 bases, leaving 9 bases of the junction unmatched. Germline assignment: CDR1 SGHTA and CDR2 FQGNSA. The CDR3 runs 15 residues. The chain's CDR3 is CASSRGQGEFYEQYF. CDR3 coding DNA: TGTGCCAGCAGCCGAGGACAGGGCGAGTTCTACGAGCAGTACTTC.

The J gene is TRBJ2-7, the V gene TRBV3-1; tentatively, D is TRBD2 (6 bases). V dropped 2 bases and J dropped 2 bases, with 16 bases sitting between them. Germline CDR1 reads LGHDT; CDR2 reads YNNKEL (reference sequence). There are 16 residues in the CDR3. CDR3 coding DNA: TGTGCCAGCAGCCAATCTCTACGCGGGGCCCCCTACGAGCAGTACTTC. Amino acid sequence: CASSQSLRGAPYEQYF.

The CDR3 spells CASSQDPSGQINYGYTF. As DNA, the CDR3 is TGCGCCAGCAGCCAAGATCCGTCGGGACAGATAAACTATGGCTACACCTTC. The genes are TRBV4-1 and TRBJ1-2, with TRBD1 identical over 7 bases. The V segment lost 0 bases and the J segment 2 bases; nucleotides outside the gene matches: 9. Germline values: CDR1 MGHRA, CDR2 YSYEKL. The CDR3 has 17 amino acids.